Below, 25 T cell receptor beta chains from the same sample are listed, as sequenced in a study of blood T cell repertoires in COVID-19 (dated by TCRdb to the early 2020s). Library method: the immunoSEQ multiplex PCR assay. TCRdb obtained this table from immuneACCESS and retained in-frame rearrangements with V and J assigned. These tables miss some clones; where compared with another copy, unresolved V genes account for less than half of the shortfall, and the remainder is unexplained. The sample data list around 64,000 clones, and just over 85% of these were observed just once. The ten largest account for 2% of the sample. The sample comprised peripheral blood. These receptors were taken from a young man with acute or convalescent COVID-19.

The rearrangement links TRBV18 to TRBJ2-7, with a weak D call TRBD1 (5 bases). The germline V gene encodes CDR1 KGHSH and CDR2 LQKENI. The CDR3 is made up of 14 amino acids. Trimming removed 4 bases from V and 3 bases from J, with 13 bases in between. The CDR3 bases are TGTGCCAGCTCACAGGGGTTTTTGAGCTACGAGCAGTACTTC. Its translation is CASSQGFLSYEQYF.

The J gene is TRBJ1-2, the V gene TRBV11-2; TRBD1 is a possible D gene (6 bases). This CDR3 has 14 amino acids. Germline-derived CDR1 and CDR2 are SGHAT and FQNNGV. The V gene lost 4 bases and the J gene lost 8 bases, with 17 bases spanning the gap. Here the CDR3 DNA reads TGTGCCAGCAGCTCCGAACAGGGTCCGGGCGGCTACACCTTC. This sequence encodes CASSSEQGPGGYTF.

The chain joins TRBV2 to TRBJ1-5; 10 positions match TRBD1. Germline V gene sequence: CDR1 SNHLY, CDR2 FYNNEI. The CDR3 extends over 16 amino acids. Unmatched junction bases numbered 9, after V lost 6 bases and J lost 4 bases. The CDR3 DNA reads as TGTGCCAGCAGCCCCTCGGACAGGGGGAAAAATCAGCCCCAGCATTTT. Translated: CASSPSDRGKNQPQHF.

The chain uses TRBV19 and TRBJ1-5; 9 nucleotides align to TRBD1. The CDR3 runs to 15 residues. V was clipped by 5 bases and J by 4 bases; unmatched bases: 6. Germline V gene lookup returns CDR1 LNHDA and CDR2 SQIVND (reference sequence). The CDR3 protein is CASSPGQGTNQPQHF. CDR3 nucleotide sequence: TGTGCCAGTAGTCCAGGACAGGGGACGAATCAGCCCCAGCATTTT.

The chain has TRBV2 and TRBJ2-6; no clear D gene. Trimming left V 5 bases short and J 0 bases short, with 5 bases between. The CDR3 extends over 14 amino acids. Germline V gene data show CDR1 as SNHLY and CDR2 as FYNNEI. CDR3: CASSRSSGANVLTF. For the CDR3, the DNA is TGTGCCAGCAGTCGGAGCTCTGGGGCCAACGTCCTGACTTTC.

This clone was found once. The chain couples TRBV7-9 to TRBJ2-2; D is perhaps TRBD1 (6 bases). Germline lookup yields CDR1 SEHNR and CDR2 FQNEAQ (reference sequence). The CDR3 length is 18 residues. Trimming left V 2 bases short and J 0 bases short, with 16 bases between. For the CDR3, the DNA is TGTGCCAGCAGCTTAAGCGACAGGCGGACCTCGAACACCGGGGAGCTGTTTTTT. It translates to CASSLSDRRTSNTGELFF.

The chain carries TRBV9 and TRBJ2-7; TRBD1 agrees at 9 bases. Germline CDR1 SGDLS, CDR2 YYNGEE. Trimming at V came to 3 bases and at J to 4 bases, leaving 11 bases not matched to a gene. This CDR3 contains 16 residues. This CDR3 reads CASSAGVGGQGYEQYF. In nucleotides, the CDR3 is TGTGCCAGCAGCGCGGGGGTTGGGGGACAGGGATACGAGCAGTACTTC.

The chain carries TRBV6-6 and TRBJ1-2; no clear D gene. V lost 2 bases and J lost 6, with 13 bases in between. Germline V lookup: CDR1 MNHNY, CDR2 SVGAGI (reference sequence). This CDR3 spans 14 amino acids. CDR3 sequence (DNA): TGTGCCAGCAGTTACGGGTACCGGGGAGATGGCTACACCTTC. This sequence encodes CASSYGYRGDGYTF.

The gene calls are TRBV10-3 and TRBJ1-1, with unresolved D. In germline, CDR1 is ENHRY, CDR2 SYGVKD. The CDR3 extends over 15 amino acids. V shed 2 bases and J shed 0 bases, with 10 bases lying between them. This CDR3 reads CAISEGHFMNTEAFF. The CDR3 nucleotides are TGTGCCATCAGTGAGGGGCACTTTATGAACACTGAAGCTTTCTTT.

This clone was seen a few times. This chain joins TRBV7-9 and TRBJ1-1, with D possibly being TRBD1 (6 bases). CDR1 is SEHNR and CDR2 is FQNEAQ in the germline V gene (reference sequence). This CDR3 has 16 residues. The V end was cut by 2 bases, the J end by 0 bases, with 13 bases between. The CDR3 region has the DNA TGTGCCAGCAGCTTATGGGGGGGCAGTTTGAACACTGAAGCTTTCTTT. Protein: CASSLWGGSLNTEAFF. Full variable domain (rest looked up from reference TRBV7-9 and TRBJ1-1): DTGVSQNPRHKITKRGQNVTFRCDPISEHNRLYWYRQTLGQGPEFLTYFQNEAQLEKSRLLSDRFSAERPKGSFSTLEIQRTEQGDSAMYLCASSLWGGSLNTEAFFGQGTRLTVV.

V is TRBV5-6 and J is TRBJ2-3; possible D gene TRBD1, 7 bases. The V and J ends lost 4 bases and 7 bases respectively, with 13 bases between them. Germline loops: CDR1 SGHDT, CDR2 YYEEEE. CDR3 size: 13 residues. For the CDR3, the DNA is TGTGCCAGCAGCGGCAGGGGGGTTCATACGCAGTATTTT. This codes for CASSGRGVHTQYF.

This chain connects TRBV15 to TRBJ2-6; D gene ambiguous. V shed 0 bases and J shed 0 bases, with 30 bases lying between them. The V gene's germline CDR1 is LNHNV and CDR2 YYDKDF (reference sequence). This CDR3 spans 24 amino acids. The CDR3 DNA reads TGTGCCACCAGCAGAGATTTACGAGCCCGTCCAGAAGCTCATAGCCCCTCTGGGGCCAACGTCCTGACTTTC. It yields the protein CATSRDLRARPEAHSPSGANVLTF.

CDR3 protein: CASSLGTGGDTGELFF. As DNA, the CDR3 is TGTGCCAGCAGCCTCGGGACAGGGGGGGACACCGGGGAGCTGTTTTTT. V and J are TRBV7-9 and TRBJ2-2, with TRBD1 matching 11 bases. Trimming at V came to 5 bases and at J to 3 bases, leaving 5 bases not matched to a gene. The CDR3 loop spans 16 amino acids. Looked up from germline, CDR1 is SEHNR and CDR2 is FQNEAQ (reference sequence).

The V and J genes are TRBV4-3 and TRBJ1-2; D is undetermined. V lost 0 bases, J lost 4 bases, and 12 bases lay in between. Per germline, CDR1 LGHNA and CDR2 YSLEER. The CDR3 has 15 amino acids. The CDR3, as DNA: TGCGCCAGCAGCCAAGATATGCAGCGAACCTATGGCTACACCTTC. It encodes CASSQDMQRTYGYTF.

The genes are TRBV10-3 and TRBJ2-1, with 14 positions matching TRBD2. The CDR3 contains 16 residues. The V and J ends lost 7 bases and 8 bases, in that order; junction bases with no gene match: 10. Germline CDR1 is ENHRY and CDR2 is SYGVKD. CDR3 nucleotide sequence: TGTGCCATCACCGAACGACTAGCGGGAGGGTTGGATGAGCAGTTCTTC. This translates into CAITERLAGGLDEQFF.

The genes are TRBV6-6 and TRBJ1-1; D may be TRBD1 (5 bases). This CDR3 contains 16 residues. CDR1 is MNHNY and CDR2 is SVGAGI in the germline V gene (reference sequence). Trimming stripped 6 bases from V and 1 base from J, with 18 bases between. CDR3 region: CASRPYQGKRNTEAFF. The CDR3, as DNA: TGTGCCAGCAGACCCTATCAGGGTAAGAGGAACACTGAAGCTTTCTTT.

V is TRBV19 and J is TRBJ2-2; unclear D gene. The CDR3 contains 15 residues. The germline V gene encodes CDR1 LNHDA and CDR2 SQIVND (reference sequence). Trimming pared 2 bases from V and 4 bases from J, leaving 11 bases between. The CDR3 nucleotides are TGTGCCAGTAGTATAATTGAACAGAGCACCGGGGAGCTGTTTTTT. It translates to CASSIIEQSTGELFF. Full variable domain (missing parts from reference TRBV19 and TRBJ2-2): DGGITQSPKYLFRKEGQNVTLSCEQNLNHDAMYWYRQDPGQGLRLIYYSQIVNDFQKGDIAEGYSVSREKKESFPLTVTSAQKNPTAFYLCASSIIEQSTGELFFGEGSRLTVL.

The J gene is TRBJ1-5, the V gene TRBV15; tentative D call: TRBD1 (6 bases). CDR3 size: 15 residues. CDR1 is LNHNV, CDR2 YYDKDF, per germline (reference sequence). Trimming shortened V by 5 bases and J by 4 bases, and 15 bases separated the two germline ends. This CDR3 reads CATSSGDLVNQPQHF. Here the CDR3 DNA reads TGTGCCACCAGCTCAGGGGACCTTGTAAATCAGCCCCAGCATTTT.

The chain carries TRBV24-1 and TRBJ1-2, with D tentatively TRBD1 (5 bases). CDR1 is KGHDR and CDR2 is SFDVKD in the germline V gene. The CDR3 sequence is 14 residues long. The germline V and J ends were trimmed by 4 bases and 4 bases, with 12 bases remaining between them. CDR3: CATSDPREVYGYTF. CDR3 nucleotides: TGTGCCACCAGTGACCCCAGGGAAGTCTATGGCTACACCTTC.

The rearrangement joins TRBV7-9 to TRBJ2-5; a possible D gene is TRBD1 (6 bases). The CDR3 length is 16 residues. V was shortened by 3 bases and J by 2 bases, with 16 bases between the two germline ends. Germline loops: CDR1 SEHNR, CDR2 FQNEAQ (reference sequence). The CDR3 region is CASSFRPGDSQETQYF. The CDR3 DNA reads TGTGCCAGCAGCTTCCGGCCAGGGGATTCACAAGAGACCCAGTACTTC.

CDR3: CASRDHRGSWGYTF. CDR3 DNA: TGTGCCAGCAGGGACCACAGGGGATCGTGGGGCTACACCTTC. V is TRBV6-5 and J is TRBJ1-2, with TRBD1 matching over 7 bases. The germline V gene has CDR1 MNHEY and CDR2 SVGAGI. The junction had 12 bases not matched to a gene; V was cut back by 6 bases and J by 8 bases. The CDR3 consists of 14 residues.

This clone was detected once. V is TRBV6-5 and J is TRBJ1-1; D is unclear. V dropped 4 bases and J dropped 5 bases, with 11 bases sitting between them. CDR1 and CDR2 (germline): MNHEY, SVGAGI. The CDR3 consists of 13 residues. CDR3 bases: TGTGCCAGCAGTTTTCAGCGTCAGACTGAAGCTTTCTTT. Translated: CASSFQRQTEAFF.

The chain carries TRBV18 and TRBJ1-1; TRBD1 is a possible D gene (5 bases). Germline CDR1 and CDR2: KGHSH and LQKENI. V was pared by 3 bases and J by 8 bases, with 22 bases between. The CDR3 totals 16 residues. The CDR3: CASSPYHPDLGAEAFF. The CDR3 region has the DNA TGTGCCAGCTCACCGTACCACCCGGATCTTGGGGCAGAAGCTTTCTTT.

The rearrangement joins TRBV18 to TRBJ1-1; weak D call: TRBD1 (6 bases). The V end was cut by 3 bases, the J end by 13 bases, with 18 bases between. This CDR3 comprises 13 residues. The germline CDR1 and CDR2 sequences are KGHSH and LQKENI. The DNA of the CDR3 is TGTGCCAGCTCACCTCCCCAGGGGCGCGGTTTTTTCTTT. This translates into CASSPPQGRGFFF.

This rearrangement joins TRBV7-6 to TRBJ2-5; D is possibly TRBD1 (5 bases). The CDR3 has 15 amino acids. V was shortened by 5 bases and J by 4 bases, with 17 bases between the two germline ends. CDR1 is SGHVS, CDR2 FNYEAQ, per germline. As DNA, the CDR3 is TGTGCCAGCAGCCCTCTGGGCCGTCAGGGAGAGACCCAGTACTTC. This gives the protein CASSPLGRQGETQYF.